One sample yielded the 11 T cell receptor beta chains listed below, sequenced in a study of metastatic and nonmetastatic thyroid tumors. Not a single patient had been given any form of treatment at any point before undergoing thyroid surgery. TCRdb re-called clones via MiXCR from the PCR reads. This table holds approximately 15,000 clones, 24% found once. The specimen was tumor tissue. These receptors all come from a female donor with papillary thyroid cancer or a benign thyroid nodule (not recorded which). Some clones in this sample may be carry-over from other donors' samples.

This clone is judged medium-sized (0.01 to 0.1%). The J gene is TRBJ1-1, the V gene TRBV20-1; TRBD1 matches 7 bases. The germline V gene has CDR1 DFQATT and CDR2 SNEGSKA (reference sequence). The CDR3 is 13 amino acids. CDR3 loop: CSTTDDRDTEAFF. The CDR3 DNA reads as TGCAGCACTACAGATGACAGGGACACTGAAGCTTTCTTT.

This clone was recorded many times. This chain links TRBV16 with TRBJ2-5, with D perhaps matching TRBD2 (7 bases). Per the germline V gene, CDR1 is KGHSY and CDR2 is FQNENV. This CDR3 has 15 amino acids. Deletions cut 6 bases from V and 4 bases from J, with 18 bases between. DNA for the CDR3: TGTGCCAGCAGTCCTCAGGCGGGGGCTGGAGAGACCCAGTACTTC. It translates to CASSPQAGAGETQYF.

By proportion, this clone is medium-sized (0.01 to 0.1%). This chain connects TRBV9 to TRBJ2-1; weak D call: TRBD2 (6 bases). Per germline, CDR1 SGDLS and CDR2 YYNGEE. Trimming removed 0 bases at V and 6 bases at J, with 13 bases between. The CDR3 runs 15 residues. The chain's CDR3 is CASSVGLAAGNEQFF. The CDR3 coding sequence is TGTGCCAGCAGCGTAGGGTTAGCGGCAGGCAATGAGCAGTTCTTC.

This clone is labeled as medium-sized. The chain combines TRBV11-2 with TRBJ2-2; 9 nucleotides agree with TRBD2. Germline loops: CDR1 SGHAT, CDR2 FQNNGV. The V and J ends lost 8 bases and 5 bases, in that order; junction bases with no gene match: 6. This CDR3 has 14 amino acids. The CDR3 protein is CASLAGLATGELFF. The CDR3 region has the DNA TGTGCCAGCTTAGCGGGACTAGCTACCGGGGAGCTGTTTTTT.

J is TRBJ1-1 and V is TRBV4-2; D is possibly TRBD1 (5 bases). The CDR3 spans 15 residues. With 2 bases removed from V and 7 bases from J, the gap between germline ends came to 17 bases. In germline, CDR1 is LGHNA, CDR2 YNFKEQ. The CDR3 sequence is CASSQLWEGDNEAFF. The CDR3 DNA reads TGTGCCAGCAGCCAATTGTGGGAAGGGGATAATGAAGCTTTCTTT.

This clone was seen ten or more times. The chain is built from TRBV3-1 and TRBJ2-2; D uncertain. This CDR3 contains 13 residues. The V gene's germline CDR1 is LGHDT and CDR2 YNNKEL (reference sequence). With 11 bases removed from V and 3 bases from J, the gap between germline ends came to 13 bases. CDR3 sequence: CAPPSDYTGELFF. The CDR3 region has the DNA TGTGCCCCCCCTTCCGACTACACCGGGGAGCTGTTTTTT.

The chain combines TRBV20-1 with TRBJ1-4, with D perhaps TRBD1 (6 bases). This CDR3 has 17 amino acids. Trimming took off 4 bases at V and 3 bases at J, with 21 bases between the two ends. Germline V gene lookup returns CDR1 DFQATT and CDR2 SNEGSKA (reference sequence). CDR3 protein: CSAIVVTGTCANEKLFF. CDR3 nucleotides: TGCAGTGCTATAGTTGTGACAGGCACATGTGCTAATGAAAAACTGTTTTTT.

The chain has TRBV7-3 and TRBJ2-2, with 8 bases aligning to TRBD2. The trim removed 5 bases at V and 6 bases at J, leaving 20 bases unmatched. Germline lookup yields CDR1 SGHTA and CDR2 FQGTGA. The CDR3 contains 19 residues. The CDR3 sequence is CASSLSPLAVGPVAGELFF. In DNA form, the CDR3 reads TGTGCCAGCAGCCTAAGCCCACTAGCGGTAGGGCCAGTCGCCGGGGAGCTGTTTTTT.

This rearrangement joins TRBV7-2 to TRBJ2-1; 11 bases agree with TRBD2. Germline-derived CDR1 and CDR2 are SGHTA and FQGNSA. The CDR3 runs 19 residues. The trim removed 4 bases at V and 0 bases at J, leaving 11 bases unmatched. The CDR3: CASSYRLAGTHSSYNEQFF. DNA for the CDR3: TGTGCCAGCAGCTATCGACTAGCGGGAACGCATAGCTCCTACAATGAGCAGTTCTTC.

This clone was recorded at least ten times. CDR3 DNA sequence: TGTGCCAGCAGTCCGATCCCAGATACGCAGTATTTT. Protein: CASSPIPDTQYF. This chain links TRBV14 with TRBJ2-3; D not resolved. Trimming shortened V by 6 bases and J by 4 bases, and 8 bases separated the two germline ends. This CDR3 spans 12 amino acids. Germline lookup yields CDR1 SGHDN and CDR2 FVKESK.

The chain employs TRBV12-3 or TRBV12-4 and TRBJ1-1; D call uncertain. Deletions cut 3 bases from V and 10 bases from J, with 12 bases between. The CDR3 totals 12 residues. CDR3 in DNA: TGTGCCAGCAGTTTTCGGGGTTTTGGAGCTTTCTTT. Translated: CASSFRGFGAFF.